This TCR beta chain was documented in a study of T-cell reconstitution after alpha-beta-depleted transplantation in children. General study points: Several patients had high TCRbeta diversity at day 60; it came from surviving recipient T cells and thymic progenitors. Diversity and T-cell counts at one year after transplant derived mostly from new T cells. Several hundred rapidly expanded clones from non-depleted graft cells reportedly supplied alpha-beta T cells about two months post-transplant.

Preparing the TCRbeta library involved the use of unique molecular identifiers. Each CDR3 protein is one row after TCRdb ran MiXCR on the PCR reads. The sample shows about 90,000 distinct CDR3 sequences, roughly 15% of them seen only once. Turning to this clonotype: Antigen: not known.

This TCR was sampled from a male patient aged 2 to 9 who had a stem cell transplant for acute lymphoblastic leukemia, so the T cells may come from the graft donor. The specimen comprised PBMCs, mostly from graft donor cells, sampled 180 days after TCRalphabeta/CD19-depleted stem cell transplant.

The chain's CDR3 is CAISYREDSEAFF. CDR3 in DNA: TGTGCCATCAGTTATAGGGAAGACAGTGAAGCTTTCTTT. The V and J genes are TRBV10-3 and TRBJ1-1; the D gene is possibly TRBD1 (5 bases). Trimming cost V 5 bases and J 7 bases, with 14 bases left between them. Per germline, CDR1 ENHRY and CDR2 SYGVKD. This CDR3 has 13 amino acids.